A selection of T cell receptor beta chains follows, all from one sample in a study of OX40 agonist ivuxolimab in advanced cancers. This table comes from immunoSEQ multiplex PCR, and its TCRdb copy is limited to in-frame clones, with some not included. The repertoire holds under 100,000 clones, with over 80% as singletons. The starting material was CD4+ or CD8+ T cells sorted from blood, obtained in a trial of the OX40 agonist ivuxolimab. The receptors were sampled from an adult with an advanced solid tumor such as melanoma, head and neck, liver or kidney cancer. Each CDR3 is given without its conserved first and last residue.

CDR3aa,j_gene,v_gene
ASSVEGLYGYT,TRBJ1-2,TRBV19
SANLAPGDIQY,TRBJ2-4,TRBV29-1
SVEFSYEQY,TRBJ2-7,TRBV29-1
ASSPDRQYNEQF,TRBJ2-1,TRBV5-4
ATSRDSFKGQTYEQY,TRBJ2-7,TRBV15
ASSPMTGVNGNTIY,TRBJ1-3,TRBV18
ASSPSQTNTEAF,TRBJ1-1,TRBV18
ASTTSEYEQY,TRBJ2-7,TRBV6-1
ASIQGTGADQETQY,TRBJ2-5,TRBV19
ASRLGLHNEQF,TRBJ2-1,TRBV6-5
ASSRGLAVTDTQY,TRBJ2-3,TRBV4-1
ASSTASSYNEQF,TRBJ2-1,TRBV7-3
ASKRGVGTEAF,TRBJ1-1,TRBV6-5
ASSLDASGSSYNEQF,TRBJ2-1,TRBV5-1
SFQGQGIRTEAF,TRBJ1-1,TRBV29-1
ASSPRGNIQY,TRBJ2-4,TRBV18
ASSQGIVGLHPLDEQF,TRBJ2-1,TRBV4-1
AISRQERTDTQY,TRBJ2-3,TRBV10-3
ASRSAAGNTGELF,TRBJ2-2,TRBV5-1
ATDTRAKNIQY,TRBJ2-4,TRBV28
ASSAGGYWETQY,TRBJ2-5,TRBV5-4
ATSSWQLTGELF,TRBJ2-2,TRBV10-1
AIDRENGNQPQH,TRBJ1-5,TRBV2
ASSGPRTDNYGYT,TRBJ1-2,TRBV2
ASSARSSGANVLT,TRBJ2-6,TRBV11-1
ASSTWTAEAF,TRBJ1-1,TRBV19
ASSRGQENTEAF,TRBJ1-1,TRBV5-1
ASNPLVKENTEAF,TRBJ1-1,TRBV6-5
ASSFVRQPQH,TRBJ1-5,TRBV7-8
ASSQSRGAGGTQY,TRBJ2-3,TRBV16
ASSGTGTSGSRSTDTQY,TRBJ2-3,TRBV19
ASSLVSGNYGYT,TRBJ1-2,TRBV7-2
ASSLESGSSYEQY,NA,TRBV11-2
ASSFGDGRNEQY,TRBJ2-7,TRBV5-1
ASSLGGPHSPLH,TRBJ1-6,TRBV5-8
ASSPGQGKGNEQF,TRBJ2-1,TRBV27
AISESKVSYEQY,TRBJ2-7,TRBV10-3
AISGPGQNQETQY,TRBJ2-5,TRBV10-3
ASRGNTGELF,TRBJ2-2,TRBV30
ASSVSVGGTDTQY,TRBJ2-3,TRBV9
ASSPGSGSSYNEQF,TRBJ2-1,TRBV5-1
ASSLVVDTQY,TRBJ2-3,TRBV5-6
ASRPGTGVGTDTQY,TRBJ2-3,TRBV5-1
SAGQGGNSPLH,TRBJ1-6,TRBV29-1
ASSLGSGGRTGNTIY,TRBJ1-3,TRBV11-3
ASSLVGGTDTIY,TRBJ1-3,TRBV7-3
ACRQGSSYEQY,TRBJ2-7,TRBV25-1
ASALSRGGEGAF,TRBJ1-1,TRBV10-1
ASSQGQFSYEQY,TRBJ2-7,TRBV5-1
ASSLTSGSSYEQY,TRBJ2-7,TRBV7-9
ASSLVASGTEETQY,TRBJ2-5,TRBV11-2
ASSLDGSYPGELF,TRBJ2-2,TRBV7-2
ASSLAGASLLAKNIQY,TRBJ2-4,TRBV28
ASSIADARPWALYNEQF,TRBJ2-1,TRBV19
ASRVWQANYGYT,TRBJ1-2,TRBV19
ASSFYRNRYEQY,TRBJ2-7,TRBV11-2
ASSGAEGGVGDIQY,TRBJ2-4,TRBV9
ASSEGRLGAF,TRBJ1-1,TRBV10-2
ASGDRGSNQPQH,TRBJ1-5,TRBV6-5
ASSLAAAGRGPGEQY,TRBJ2-7,TRBV7-2